In this sample, the clone carrying this TCR beta chain turned up once. No antigen is known for it. The data belong to a study of OX40 agonist ivuxolimab in advanced cancers. Whole-study findings and limits: Averaging showed that CD8+ T cells had more expanded clones than CD4+ did.

Sequencing was performed with immunoSEQ multiplex PCR; in TCRdb, only in-frame clones are kept and a portion is missing. The sample consists of 91,000 or so clones, 94% of them appearing once. Germline V lookup: CDR1 LGHNT, CDR2 FRNRAP. This CDR3 comprises 20 residues. The V gene end was trimmed by 0 bases and the J gene end by 5 bases; junction bases not matched to a gene: 21. Sample: CD4+ or CD8+ T cells sorted from blood, taken in a trial of the OX40 agonist ivuxolimab. The chain couples TRBV12-5 to TRBJ1-1; 7 nucleotides align to TRBD1. This clonotype was obtained from an adult with an advanced solid tumor such as melanoma, head and neck, liver or kidney cancer. CDR3: CASGLVRNHVQGGLYTEAFF. CDR3 bases: TGTGCTAGTGGTTTGGTACGGAATCACGTTCAGGGGGGGCTATATACTGAAGCTTTCTTT.